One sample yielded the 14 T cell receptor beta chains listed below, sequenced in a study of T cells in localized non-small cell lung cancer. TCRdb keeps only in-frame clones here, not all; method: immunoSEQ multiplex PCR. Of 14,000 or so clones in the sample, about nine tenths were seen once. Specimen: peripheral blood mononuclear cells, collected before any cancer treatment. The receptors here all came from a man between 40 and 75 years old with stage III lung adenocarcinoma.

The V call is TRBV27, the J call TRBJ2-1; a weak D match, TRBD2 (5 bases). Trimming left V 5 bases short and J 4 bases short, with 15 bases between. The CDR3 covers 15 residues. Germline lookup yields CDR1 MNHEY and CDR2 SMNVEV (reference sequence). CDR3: CASSTRSRGYNEQFF. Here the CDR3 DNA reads TGTGCCAGCAGTACCCGGAGTCGGGGTTACAATGAGCAGTTCTTC.

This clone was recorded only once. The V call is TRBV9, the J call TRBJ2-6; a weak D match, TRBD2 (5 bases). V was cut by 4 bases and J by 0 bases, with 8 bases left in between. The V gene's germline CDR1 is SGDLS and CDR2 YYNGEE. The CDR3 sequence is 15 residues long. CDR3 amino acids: CASSFRGSGANVLTF. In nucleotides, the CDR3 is TGTGCCAGCAGCTTCCGGGGCTCTGGGGCCAACGTCCTGACTTTC.

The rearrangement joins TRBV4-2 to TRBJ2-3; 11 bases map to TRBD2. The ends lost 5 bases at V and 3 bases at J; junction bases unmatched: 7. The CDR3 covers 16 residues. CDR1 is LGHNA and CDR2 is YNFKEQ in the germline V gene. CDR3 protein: CASSSILAGATDTQYF. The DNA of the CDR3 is TGTGCCAGCAGCTCGATACTAGCGGGAGCGACAGATACGCAGTATTTT.

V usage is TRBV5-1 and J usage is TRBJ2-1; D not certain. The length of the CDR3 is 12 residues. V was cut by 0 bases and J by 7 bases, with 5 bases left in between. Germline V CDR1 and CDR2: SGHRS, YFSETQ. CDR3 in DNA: TGCGCCAGCAGCTTGGCAGGAAATGAGCAGTTCTTC. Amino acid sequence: CASSLAGNEQFF.

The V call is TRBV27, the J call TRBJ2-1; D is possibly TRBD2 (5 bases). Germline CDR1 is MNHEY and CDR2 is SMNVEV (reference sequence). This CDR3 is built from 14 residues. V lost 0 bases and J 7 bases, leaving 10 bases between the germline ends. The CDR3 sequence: CASSLSGSLNEQFF. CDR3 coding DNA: TGTGCCAGCAGTTTATCGGGGAGTTTAAATGAGCAGTTCTTC.

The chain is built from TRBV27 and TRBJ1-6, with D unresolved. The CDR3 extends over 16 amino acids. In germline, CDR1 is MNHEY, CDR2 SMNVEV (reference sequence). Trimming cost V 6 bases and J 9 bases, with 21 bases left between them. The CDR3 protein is CASSSAATRGSSPLHF. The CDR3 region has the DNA TGTGCCAGCAGCTCAGCCGCGACCCGCGGTTCTTCACCCCTCCACTTT.

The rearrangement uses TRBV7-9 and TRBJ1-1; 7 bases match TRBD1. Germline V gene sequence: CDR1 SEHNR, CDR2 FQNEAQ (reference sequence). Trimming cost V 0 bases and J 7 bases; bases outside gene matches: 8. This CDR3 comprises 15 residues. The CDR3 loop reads CASSLAGGTANEAFF. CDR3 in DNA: TGTGCCAGCAGCTTAGCAGGGGGCACCGCAAATGAAGCTTTCTTT.

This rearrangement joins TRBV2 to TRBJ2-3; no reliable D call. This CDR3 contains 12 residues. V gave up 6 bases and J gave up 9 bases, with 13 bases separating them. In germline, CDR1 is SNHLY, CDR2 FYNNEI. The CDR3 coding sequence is TGTGCCAGCAGGGGGTATCGCCGGACGCAGTATTTT. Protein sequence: CASRGYRRTQYF. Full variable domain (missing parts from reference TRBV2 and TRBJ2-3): EPEVTQTPSHQVTQMGQEVILRCVPISNHLYFYWYRQILGQKVEFLVSFYNNEISEKSEIFDDQFSVERPDGSNFTLKIRSTKLEDSAMYFCASRGYRRTQYFGPGTRLTVL.

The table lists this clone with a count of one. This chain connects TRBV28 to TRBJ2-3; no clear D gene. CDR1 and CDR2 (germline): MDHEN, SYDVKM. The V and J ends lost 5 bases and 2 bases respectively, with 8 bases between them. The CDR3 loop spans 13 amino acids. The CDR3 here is CASSGDATDTQYF. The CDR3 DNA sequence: TGTGCCAGCAGTGGAGACGCCACAGATACGCAGTATTTT.

CDR3 protein: CASSFGTSRSYEQYF. The CDR3 nucleotides read TGTGCCAGCAGTTTCGGGACATCTCGCTCCTACGAGCAGTACTTC. This chain uses TRBV28 with TRBJ2-7; TRBD1 is a possible D gene (6 bases). CDR3 length equals 15 residues. Germline values: CDR1 MDHEN, CDR2 SYDVKM. V was shortened by 3 bases and J by 0 bases, with 12 bases between the two germline ends.

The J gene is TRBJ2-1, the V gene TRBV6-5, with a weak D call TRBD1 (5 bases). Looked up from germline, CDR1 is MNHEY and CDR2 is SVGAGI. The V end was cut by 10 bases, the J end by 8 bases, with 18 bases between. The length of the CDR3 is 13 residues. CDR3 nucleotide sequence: TGTGCCACGCACGGTTCAGGGTTGGATGAGCAGTTCTTC. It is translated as CATHGSGLDEQFF.

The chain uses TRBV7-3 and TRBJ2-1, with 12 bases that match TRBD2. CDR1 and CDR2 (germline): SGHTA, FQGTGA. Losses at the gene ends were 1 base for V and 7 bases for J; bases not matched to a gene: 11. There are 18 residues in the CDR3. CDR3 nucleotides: TGTGCCAGCAGCTTAAAGGGTCGGACTAGCGGGACGGTAAATGAGCAGTTCTTC. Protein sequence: CASSLKGRTSGTVNEQFF.

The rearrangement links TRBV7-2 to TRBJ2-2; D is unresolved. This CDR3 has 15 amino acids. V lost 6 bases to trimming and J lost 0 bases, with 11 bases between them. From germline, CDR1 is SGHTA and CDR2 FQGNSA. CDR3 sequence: CASSEWSANTGELFF. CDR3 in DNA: TGTGCCAGCAGTGAGTGGAGCGCGAACACCGGGGAGCTGTTTTTT.

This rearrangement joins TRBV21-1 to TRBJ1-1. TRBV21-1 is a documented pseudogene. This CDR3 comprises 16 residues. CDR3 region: CASRLFCYTIRTEAFF. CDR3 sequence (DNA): TGTGCCAGCAGGTTATTTTGCTACACAATTCGCACTGAAGCTTTCTTT.